These 2 T cell receptor beta chains were all obtained from the same sample, sequenced in a study of tumor-infiltrating lymphocytes in primary liver carcinoma. Between 20 and 30 mg of unsorted bulk tissue served as the source from which RNA and DNA were co-extracted. Priming with a constant-region primer yielded TCR beta cDNA from about 500 ng total RNA. Nested multiplex PCR, run for three rounds with slightly modified ARM-PCR, yielded TCR beta libraries. Running roughly 10 cycles apiece, the first two PCR rounds relied on TRBV1-TRBV30 forward primers together with a C-beta reverse primer. TCRdb passed the multiplex PCR reads through MiXCR, listing each CDR3 protein once. The sample comprises around 190,000 distinct CDR3 sequences, just under 85% of which are singletons, and over 15% rests with the top ten. The specimen sequenced was tumor tissue from primary liver carcinoma. The receptors here all came from a middle-aged man with primary liver carcinoma and hepatitis B virus infection.

A word on this clonotype: At one end, the junction sequence differs from germline, possibly due to a read error. This chain links TRBV29-1 with TRBJ2-7, with D perhaps being TRBD1 or TRBD2 (5 bases each). The germline V gene has CDR1 SQVTM and CDR2 ANQGSEA. There are 11 residues in the CDR3. The CDR3 nucleotides are TGCAGCGCCCTCATCGGGGCCGAGCGGTACTTC. It codes for CSALIGAERYF.

Of note for this clonotype: The junction does not match germline at one end; this may be a read error. The chain uses TRBV6-1 and TRBJ2-7; TRBD2 matches 10 bases. The CDR3 has 15 amino acids. The germline V gene encodes CDR1 MNHNS and CDR2 SASEGT. This chain's CDR3 is CVSSSPSGRSHEQYF. The CDR3, as DNA: TGTGTCAGCAGTTCCCCTAGCGGGAGATCCCACGAGCAGTACTTC.